This T cell receptor beta chain stems from a study of beta chain features in type 1 diabetes. Study as a whole: Regarding age, gender and cell yields, patients proved similar to healthy donors. Study findings and constraints: Researchers report that Type 1 diabetes patients had moderately but significantly shorter TCRB CDR3s across all four CD4+ subsets. A pattern of fewer insertions and more deletions at VDJ junctions was seen in type 1 diabetes patients.

Per the germline V gene, CDR1 is MNHEY and CDR2 is SVGAGI. V shed 7 bases, J shed 6 bases, and the junction held 6 bases outside the gene matches. The CDR3 length is 14 residues. The entirety of the isolated RNA underwent reverse transcription, so expressed TCRB transcripts were sequenced. Measured with immunoSEQ multiplex PCR; TCRdb has only the in-frame clones, and not every one. This sample has around 150,000 clones, with roughly 9% found just once. Notes on this clone: Its antigen remains unknown.

This clonotype was obtained from a woman in her thirties with type 1 diabetes. The sample consisted of central memory CD4+ T cells from blood. The V gene is TRBV6-5, the J gene TRBJ2-7; 13 bases agree with TRBD2. For the CDR3, the DNA is TGTGCCAGCACCCCGGGACTAGCGGGGTCCGAGCAGTACTTC. It encodes CASTPGLAGSEQYF.